The rows below give T cell receptor beta chains drawn from one sample of a study of T cells in Graves' hyperthyroidism and ophthalmopathy. TCRdb fed the multiplex PCR reads into MiXCR, producing one record per CDR3 protein. In the table there are around 720,000 distinct CDR3 sequences, roughly 32% of which are singletons. Sequencing was performed on blood. These receptors originate from a woman aged 40-49 years with Graves' hyperthyroidism. Both conserved end residues are part of each CDR3. Each record gives: J gene, D gene, V gene, clone size, CDR3 protein, CDR3 DNA. The D gene is left open where the match is weak. The size of a clone is reported for some rows only, either as once, few or many, or as a class for expanded clones.

j_gene: TRBJ1-1
d_gene: TRBD1
v_gene: TRBV20-1
abundance: many
CDR3aa: CSALPPIRQGKAFF
CDR3nt: TGCAGTGCTTTGCCCCCCATCCGACAGGGCAAAGCTTTCTTT

j_gene: TRBJ2-5
d_gene: -
v_gene: TRBV12-3/TRBV12-4
abundance: few
CDR3aa: CASSLARDSWETQYF
CDR3nt: TGTGCCAGCAGTTTAGCCCGGGACTCTTGGGAGACCCAGTACTTC

j_gene: TRBJ2-2
d_gene: TRBD2
v_gene: TRBV5-1
abundance: many
CDR3aa: CASSLAGGELFF
CDR3nt: TGTGCCAGCAGCTTAGCGGGCGGGGAGCTGTTTTTT

j_gene: TRBJ1-1
d_gene: -
v_gene: TRBV10-3
abundance: few
CDR3aa: CASSDLGDRAAFF
CDR3nt: TGTGCCAGCAGTGACCTCGGTGACCGGGCAGCTTTCTTT

j_gene: TRBJ2-7
d_gene: TRBD1
v_gene: TRBV10-3
abundance: many
CDR3aa: CAISETTGSYEQYF
CDR3nt: TGTGCCATCAGTGAGACGACAGGGTCCTACGAGCAGTACTTC

j_gene: TRBJ1-6
d_gene: -
v_gene: TRBV4-1
abundance: -
CDR3aa: CASSQVEQRNSPLHF
CDR3nt: TGCGCCAGCAGCCAAGTAGAACAGCGAAATTCACCCCTCCACTTT

j_gene: TRBJ1-2
d_gene: -
v_gene: TRBV6-5
abundance: -
CDR3aa: CASSYTLLYGYTF
CDR3nt: TGTGCCAGCAGTTACACGCTACTCTATGGCTACACCTTC

j_gene: TRBJ1-4
d_gene: -
v_gene: TRBV7-2
abundance: many
CDR3aa: CASSLGPPGARANEKLFF
CDR3nt: TGTGCCAGCAGCTTAGGCCCTCCGGGGGCGCGGGCTAATGAAAAACTGTTTTTT

j_gene: TRBJ2-7
d_gene: TRBD1
v_gene: TRBV25-1
abundance: many
CDR3aa: CASSESLTGVLVHEQYF
CDR3nt: TGTGCCAGCAGTGAATCCTTGACAGGGGTCCTGGTTCACGAGCAGTACTTC

j_gene: TRBJ1-1
d_gene: TRBD1
v_gene: TRBV25-1
abundance: many
CDR3aa: CASTGTGSANTEAFF
CDR3nt: TGTGCCAGCACCGGGACAGGGTCCGCGAACACTGAAGCTTTCTTT

j_gene: TRBJ1-6
d_gene: TRBD1
v_gene: TRBV6-1
abundance: -
CDR3aa: CASRHPRRQGPASPLHF
CDR3nt: TGTGCCAGCCGCCACCCCCGCCGACAGGGTCCCGCTTCACCCCTCCACTTT

j_gene: TRBJ2-2
d_gene: -
v_gene: TRBV6-1
abundance: few
CDR3aa: CASSLRGRESDGLFF
CDR3nt: TGTGCCAGCAGCCTGAGGGGGCGGGAGTCGGACGGGCTGTTTTTT

j_gene: TRBJ1-2
d_gene: -
v_gene: TRBV2
abundance: -
CDR3aa: CASSGGTEENYGYTF
CDR3nt: TGTGCCAGCAGTGGAGGGACGGAAGAAAACTATGGCTACACCTTC

j_gene: TRBJ2-7
d_gene: -
v_gene: TRBV7-2
abundance: many
CDR3aa: CASSLDSTSYEQYF
CDR3nt: TGTGCCAGCAGCTTAGACAGTACCTCCTACGAGCAGTACTTC

j_gene: TRBJ2-2
d_gene: TRBD1
v_gene: TRBV20-1
abundance: -
CDR3aa: CSAPGQPNTGEPFF
CDR3nt: TGCAGTGCTCCGGGACAGCCGAACACCGGGGAGCCGTTTTTT

j_gene: TRBJ2-7
d_gene: -
v_gene: TRBV25-1
abundance: -
CDR3aa: CASSALQGWREQYF
CDR3nt: TGTGCCAGCAGTGCTCTACAAGGGTGGCGAGAGCAGTACTTC

j_gene: TRBJ2-1
d_gene: TRBD2
v_gene: TRBV20-1
abundance: -
CDR3aa: CSADRTSSYNEQFF
CDR3nt: TGCAGTGCTGACCGGACTAGTTCCTACAATGAGCAGTTCTTC

j_gene: TRBJ1-2
d_gene: TRBD1
v_gene: TRBV7-8
abundance: -
CDR3aa: CASSPGGLGGYTF
CDR3nt: TGTGCCAGCAGTCCAGGGGGCTTGGGTGGCTACACCTTC

j_gene: TRBJ2-7
d_gene: -
v_gene: TRBV12-3/TRBV12-4
abundance: many
CDR3aa: CASSLGPDYEQYF
CDR3nt: TGTGCCAGCAGCCTCGGACCCGATTACGAGCAGTACTTC

j_gene: TRBJ1-1
d_gene: TRBD1
v_gene: TRBV2
abundance: few
CDR3aa: CASRVARDSGDTEAFF
CDR3nt: TGTGCCAGCAGAGTAGCAAGGGACAGTGGGGACACTGAAGCTTTCTTT

j_gene: TRBJ2-7
d_gene: TRBD2
v_gene: TRBV6-1
abundance: few
CDR3aa: CASSETWEGLYEQYF
CDR3nt: TGTGCCAGCAGCGAGACATGGGAGGGATTGTACGAGCAGTACTTC

j_gene: TRBJ1-5
d_gene: -
v_gene: TRBV24-1
abundance: few
CDR3aa: CATSDSAGPQHF
CDR3nt: TGTGCCACCAGTGATTCCGCAGGGCCCCAGCATTTT

j_gene: TRBJ1-6
d_gene: -
v_gene: TRBV6-5
abundance: many
CDR3aa: CASSYDRFNSPLHF
CDR3nt: TGTGCCAGCAGTTACGACAGGTTTAATTCACCCCTCCACTTT

j_gene: TRBJ2-7
d_gene: TRBD1
v_gene: TRBV7-8
abundance: many
CDR3aa: CASSLAGDSYEQYF
CDR3nt: TGTGCCAGCAGCTTAGCGGGGGACAGCTACGAGCAGTACTTC